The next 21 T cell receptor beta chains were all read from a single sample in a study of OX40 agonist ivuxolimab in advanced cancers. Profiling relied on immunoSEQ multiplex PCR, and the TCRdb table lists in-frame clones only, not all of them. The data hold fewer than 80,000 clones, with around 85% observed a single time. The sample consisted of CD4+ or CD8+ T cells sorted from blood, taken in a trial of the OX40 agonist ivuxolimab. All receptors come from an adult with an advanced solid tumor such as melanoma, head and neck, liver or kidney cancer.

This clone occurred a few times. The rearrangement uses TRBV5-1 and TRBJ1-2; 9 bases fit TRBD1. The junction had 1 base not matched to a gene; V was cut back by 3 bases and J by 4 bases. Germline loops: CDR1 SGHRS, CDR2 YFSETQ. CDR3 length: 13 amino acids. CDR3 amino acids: CASSSDRGYGYTF. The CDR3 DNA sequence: TGCGCCAGCAGCTCGGACAGGGGCTATGGCTACACCTTC.

The CDR3 region has the DNA TGTGCCAGCAGCCCCCGAGGTAGGGCGGAGCTGTTTTTT. This gives the protein CASSPRGRAELFF. The chain uses TRBV7-2 and TRBJ2-2; D ambiguous. The CDR3 totals 13 residues. V was shortened by 5 bases and J by 10 bases, with 14 bases between the two germline ends. Per germline, CDR1 SGHTA and CDR2 FQGNSA.

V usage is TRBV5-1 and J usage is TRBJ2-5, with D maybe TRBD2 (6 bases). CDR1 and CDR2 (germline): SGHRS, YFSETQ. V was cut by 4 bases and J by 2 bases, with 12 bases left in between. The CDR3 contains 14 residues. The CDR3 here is CASSPGGPQETQYF. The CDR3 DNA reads TGCGCCAGCAGCCCCGGGGGACCTCAAGAGACCCAGTACTTC. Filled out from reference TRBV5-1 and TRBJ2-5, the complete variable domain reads KAGVTQTPRYLIKTRGQQVTLSCSPISGHRSVSWYQQTPGQGLQFLFEYFSETQRNKGNFPGRFSGRQFSNSRSEMNVSTLELGDSALYLCASSPGGPQETQYFGPGTRLLVL.

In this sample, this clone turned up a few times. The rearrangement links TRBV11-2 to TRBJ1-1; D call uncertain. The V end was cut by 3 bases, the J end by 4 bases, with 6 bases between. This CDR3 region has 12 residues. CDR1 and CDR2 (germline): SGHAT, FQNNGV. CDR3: CASSFGPTEAFF. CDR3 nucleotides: TGTGCCAGCAGCTTCGGGCCCACTGAAGCTTTCTTT. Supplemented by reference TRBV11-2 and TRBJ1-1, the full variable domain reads EAGVAQSPRYKIIEKRQSVAFWCNPISGHATLYWYQQILGQGPKLLIQFQNNGVVDDSQLPKDRFSAERLKGVDSTLKIQPAKLEDSAVYLCASSFGPTEAFFGQGTRLTVV.

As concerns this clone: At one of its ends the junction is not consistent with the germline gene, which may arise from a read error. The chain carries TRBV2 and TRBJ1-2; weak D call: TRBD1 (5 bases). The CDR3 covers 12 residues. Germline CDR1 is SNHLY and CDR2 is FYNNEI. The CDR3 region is CAGRSEGDGYTF. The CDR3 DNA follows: TGTGCCGGCAGATCGGAAGGGGATGGCTACACCTTC. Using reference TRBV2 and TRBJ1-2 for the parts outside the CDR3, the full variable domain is EPEVTQTPSHQVTQMGQEVILRCVPISNHLYFYWYRQILGQKVEFLVSFYNNEISEKSEIFDDQFSVERPDGSNFTLKIRSTKLEDSAMYFCAGRSEGDGYTFGSGTRLTVV.

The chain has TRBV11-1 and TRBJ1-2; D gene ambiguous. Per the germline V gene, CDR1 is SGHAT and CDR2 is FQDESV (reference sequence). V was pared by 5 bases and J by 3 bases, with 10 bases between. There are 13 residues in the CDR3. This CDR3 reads CASSQDYYYGYTF. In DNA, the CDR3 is TGTGCCAGCAGCCAGGACTATTACTATGGCTACACCTTC. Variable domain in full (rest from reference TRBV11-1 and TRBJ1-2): EAEVAQSPRYKITEKSQAVAFWCDPISGHATLYWYRQILGQGPELLVQFQDESVVDDSQLPKDRFSAERLKGVDSTLKIQPAELGDSAMYLCASSQDYYYGYTFGSGTRLTVV.

Here the CDR3 reads CASRTGTNSGNTIYF. Here the CDR3 DNA reads TGTGCCAGCAGGACAGGGACTAACTCTGGAAACACCATATATTTT. The rearrangement joins TRBV28 to TRBJ1-3; 7 bases match TRBD1. CDR3 size: 15 residues. The J segment lost 0 bases and the V segment lost 6 bases, leaving 5 bases of the junction unmatched. Germline V gives CDR1 MDHEN, CDR2 SYDVKM. Looking up the rest from reference TRBV28 and TRBJ1-3 gives the full variable domain: DVKVTQSSRYLVKRTGEKVFLECVQDMDHENMFWYRQDPGLGLRLIYFSYDVKMKEKGDIPEGYSVSREKKERFSLILESASTNQTSMYLCASRTGTNSGNTIYFGEGSWLTVV.

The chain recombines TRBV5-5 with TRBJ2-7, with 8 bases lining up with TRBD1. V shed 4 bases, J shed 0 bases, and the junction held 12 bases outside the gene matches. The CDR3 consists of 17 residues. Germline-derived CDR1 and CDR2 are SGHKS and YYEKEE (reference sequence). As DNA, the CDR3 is TGTGCCAGCAGCCGTTCTCTCCAGGGGGCGGGCTCCTACGAGCAGTACTTC. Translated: CASSRSLQGAGSYEQYF.

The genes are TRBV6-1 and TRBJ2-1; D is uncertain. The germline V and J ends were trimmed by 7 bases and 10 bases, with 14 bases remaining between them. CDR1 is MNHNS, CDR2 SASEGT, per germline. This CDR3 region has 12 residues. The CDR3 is CASTPTPGEQFF. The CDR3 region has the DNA TGTGCCAGCACTCCAACTCCCGGGGAGCAGTTCTTC.

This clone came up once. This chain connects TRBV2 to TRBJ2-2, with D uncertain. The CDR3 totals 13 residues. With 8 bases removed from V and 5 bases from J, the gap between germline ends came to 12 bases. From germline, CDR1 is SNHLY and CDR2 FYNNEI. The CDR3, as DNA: TGTGCCAGCGGGATCCTAGGAACCGGGGAGCTGTTTTTT. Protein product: CASGILGTGELFF.

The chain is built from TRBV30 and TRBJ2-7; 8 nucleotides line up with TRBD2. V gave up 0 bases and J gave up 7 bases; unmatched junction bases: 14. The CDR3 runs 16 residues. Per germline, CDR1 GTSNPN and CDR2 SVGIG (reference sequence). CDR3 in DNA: TGTGCCTGGAGTGTGAGACTAGCGACTCCTCAGTGGGAGCAGTACTTC. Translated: CAWSVRLATPQWEQYF.

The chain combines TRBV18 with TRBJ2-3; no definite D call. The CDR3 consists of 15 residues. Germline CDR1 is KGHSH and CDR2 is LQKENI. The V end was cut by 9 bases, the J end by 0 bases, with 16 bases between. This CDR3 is CASLKNGPSTDTQYF. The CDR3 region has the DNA TGTGCCAGTCTCAAGAACGGGCCTAGCACAGATACGCAGTATTTT.

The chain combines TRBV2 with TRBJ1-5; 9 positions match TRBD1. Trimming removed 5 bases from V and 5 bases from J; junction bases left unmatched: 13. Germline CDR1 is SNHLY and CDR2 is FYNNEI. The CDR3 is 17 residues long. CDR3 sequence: CASSSGQGSLGHQPQHF. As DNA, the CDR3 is TGTGCCAGCAGTTCAGGACAGGGGAGTTTGGGACATCAGCCCCAGCATTTT.

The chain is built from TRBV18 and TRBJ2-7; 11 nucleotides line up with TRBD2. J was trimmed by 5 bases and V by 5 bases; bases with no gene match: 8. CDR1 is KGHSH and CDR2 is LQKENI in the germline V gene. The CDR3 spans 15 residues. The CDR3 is CASSTLAGGVHEQYF. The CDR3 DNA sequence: TGTGCCAGCTCAACATTAGCGGGAGGGGTCCACGAGCAGTACTTC.

CDR3 nucleotides: TGCGCCAGCAGCGTGCGTGACAGGGGGTTCTACGAGCAGTACTTC. It translates to CASSVRDRGFYEQYF. The chain combines TRBV5-1 with TRBJ2-7, with 9 bases lining up with TRBD1. V trimming: 4 bases; J trimming: 3 bases; junction bases outside the gene matches: 8. The germline V gene encodes CDR1 SGHRS and CDR2 YFSETQ. The CDR3 is made up of 15 amino acids. Based on the CDR3 plus reference TRBV5-1 and TRBJ2-7, the full variable domain is KAGVTQTPRYLIKTRGQQVTLSCSPISGHRSVSWYQQTPGQGLQFLFEYFSETQRNKGNFPGRFSGRQFSNSRSEMNVSTLELGDSALYLCASSVRDRGFYEQYFGPGTRLTVT.

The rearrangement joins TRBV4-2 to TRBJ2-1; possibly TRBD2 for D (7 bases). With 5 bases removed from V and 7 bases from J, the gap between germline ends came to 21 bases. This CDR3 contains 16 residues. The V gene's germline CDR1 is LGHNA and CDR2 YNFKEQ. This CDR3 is CASSSGADGGWNEQFF. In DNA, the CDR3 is TGTGCCAGCAGCTCGGGGGCGGACGGGGGGTGGAATGAGCAGTTCTTC.

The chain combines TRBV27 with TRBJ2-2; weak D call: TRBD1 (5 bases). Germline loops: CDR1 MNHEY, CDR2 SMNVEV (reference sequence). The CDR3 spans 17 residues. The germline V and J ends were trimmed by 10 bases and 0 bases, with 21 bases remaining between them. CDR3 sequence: CATTQTLTDANTGELFF. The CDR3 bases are TGTGCCACGACCCAAACCCTGACAGACGCGAACACCGGGGAGCTGTTTTTT.

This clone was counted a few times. In DNA, the CDR3 is TGTGCCTGGAGTGTGCTAGCGGGGGGCAAAGAGACCCAGTACTTC. Amino acid sequence: CAWSVLAGGKETQYF. The chain combines TRBV30 with TRBJ2-5; 11 bases fit TRBD2. Germline assignment: CDR1 GTSNPN and CDR2 SVGIG (reference sequence). The junction had 3 bases not matched to a gene; V was cut back by 0 bases and J by 3 bases. The CDR3 runs 15 residues.

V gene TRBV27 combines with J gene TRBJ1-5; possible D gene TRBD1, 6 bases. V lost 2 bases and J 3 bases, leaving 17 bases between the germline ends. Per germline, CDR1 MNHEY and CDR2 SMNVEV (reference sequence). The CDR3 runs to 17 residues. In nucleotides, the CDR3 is TGTGCCAGCAGTTTACGCTACAGGGCCGGGGTCAATCAGCCCCAGCATTTT. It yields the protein CASSLRYRAGVNQPQHF.

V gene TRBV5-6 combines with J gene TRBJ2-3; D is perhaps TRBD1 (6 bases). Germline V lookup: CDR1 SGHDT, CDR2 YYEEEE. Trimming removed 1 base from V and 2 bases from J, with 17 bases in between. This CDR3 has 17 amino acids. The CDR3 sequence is CASSLQQGASPTDTQYF. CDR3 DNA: TGTGCCAGCAGCTTGCAACAGGGAGCCTCCCCCACAGATACGCAGTATTTT.

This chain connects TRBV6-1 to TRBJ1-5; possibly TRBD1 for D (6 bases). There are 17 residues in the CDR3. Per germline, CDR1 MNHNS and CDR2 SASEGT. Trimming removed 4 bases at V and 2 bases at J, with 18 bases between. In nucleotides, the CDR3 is TGTGCCAGCAGTGCGACTCCCGGGACACGAGGCAATCAGCCCCAGCATTTT. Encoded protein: CASSATPGTRGNQPQHF.